The clone carrying this T cell receptor (beta chain) occurred a few times. Its target is unknown. This CDR3 has 16 amino acids. From germline, CDR1 is MGHDK and CDR2 SYGVNS. V trimming: 2 bases; J trimming: 5 bases; junction bases outside the gene matches: 6. The entry originates in a study of CD8 T cells in ankylosing spondylitis. TCRdb passed the 5' RACE reads through MiXCR, listing each CDR3 protein once. The table shows roughly 190,000 distinct CDR3 sequences, with about 13% occurring only once. The study, taken as a whole, reports: Reportedly, disease-linked clones are significantly enriched in ankylosing spondylitis patients' matched synovial fluid.

The clonotype comes from a male donor with ankylosing spondylitis or in good health (not recorded which). What was sequenced was blood, either unsorted or a sorted T cell fraction (not recorded which). The chain uses TRBV25-1 and TRBJ1-6; 7 bases match TRBD1. CDR3 region: CASSEEQGRDNSPLHF. The CDR3 region has the DNA TGTGCCAGCAGTGAAGAACAGGGGAGGGATAATTCACCCCTCCACTTT.